Listed below are T cell receptor beta chains from one sample, sequenced in a study of cytomegalovirus exposure and HLA in healthy donors. This table comes from immunoSEQ multiplex PCR, and its TCRdb copy is limited to in-frame clones, with some not included. The table records 90,000 to 150,000 clones, roughly 69% of them present only once. The sample taken for sequencing was PBMCs. These TCRs come from a human donor in good health. CDR3s include the opening cysteine and the closing phenylalanine or tryptophan. Clone size is shown for a subset of rows, as once, few, many or a class of expanded clone.

abundance	v_gene	j_gene	CDR3aa
-	TRBV30	TRBJ2-7	CAWISPPGHEQYF
-	TRBV7-8	TRBJ1-2	CASSLGRSDRAF
-	TRBV7-2	TRBJ1-2	CASSLGGQGAFSYGYTF
-	TRBV6-5	TRBJ1-1	CASRRGTALNTEAFF
-	TRBV7-6	TRBJ2-6	CASSPLGGSGANVLTF
-	TRBV5-1	TRBJ2-1	CASSPSGLAGVEEQFF
-	TRBV29-1	TRBJ2-2	CSVEGLSTGELFF
-	TRBV6-1	TRBJ2-7	CASSEDGGFREQYF
few	TRBV6-1	TRBJ1-1	CASRRDRGQTEAFF
-	TRBV9	TRBJ1-2	CASEAWQGSGYTF
-	TRBV28	TRBJ2-5	CASSSQRGTETQYF
-	TRBV28	TRBJ2-7	CASSPPGLHNPYEQYF
-	TRBV28	TRBJ2-7	CASSLLPADYEQYF
-	TRBV28	TRBJ2-3	CASRVNPGLAGGPLGVPQYF
-	TRBV14	TRBJ2-1	CASSQLLGQGTGEQFF
once	TRBV5-4	TRBJ2-1	CASSRSSASSYNEQFF
-	TRBV19	TRBJ1-2	CASSIDRGGVGNGYTF
-	TRBV7-2	TRBJ1-2	CASSRPRAGTRYGYTF
few	TRBV19	TRBJ2-5	CASSIGQEDVQYF
once	TRBV27	TRBJ2-1	CASRASLWRATYNEQFF
-	TRBV5-1	TRBJ2-1	CASSLQASGSFNEQFF
-	TRBV11-2	TRBJ2-1	CASSPPGQFLNEQFF
-	TRBV5-8	TRBJ1-6	CASSLAGGSLHF
-	TRBV6-1	TRBJ2-7	CASSGLAGLAYEQYF
-	TRBV11-2	TRBJ2-7	CASSRNRVRYEQYF
-	TRBV28	TRBJ1-1	CASSLTGGRTEAFF
-	TRBV7-9	TRBJ2-2	CASSLGQGSGELFF
-	TRBV5-4	TRBJ1-3	CASSGGGAGNTIYF
-	TRBV6-1	TRBJ2-5	CATIFLDRRGETQYF
-	TRBV28	TRBJ2-4	CAANYRGAKNIQYF
few	TRBV5-1	TRBJ2-7	CASSLNGDYEQYF
-	TRBV7-6	TRBJ2-1	CASSSSGLAGLNEQFF
-	TRBV19	TRBJ1-5	CASSMITRRYSNQPQHF
-	TRBV29-1	TRBJ2-4	CSAPGGGGDIQYF
-	TRBV15	TRBJ1-4	CATSREEGRGEKLFF
-	TRBV2	TRBJ1-1	CASSDPGQASNTEAFF
-	TRBV6-1	TRBJ1-1	CASLPGHLMNTEAFF
-	TRBV30	TRBJ2-7	CACSRDSYEQYF
-	TRBV5-1	TRBJ2-3	CASSLSGGTDTQYF
-	TRBV6-1	TRBJ2-3	CASTKGDRVTDTQYF